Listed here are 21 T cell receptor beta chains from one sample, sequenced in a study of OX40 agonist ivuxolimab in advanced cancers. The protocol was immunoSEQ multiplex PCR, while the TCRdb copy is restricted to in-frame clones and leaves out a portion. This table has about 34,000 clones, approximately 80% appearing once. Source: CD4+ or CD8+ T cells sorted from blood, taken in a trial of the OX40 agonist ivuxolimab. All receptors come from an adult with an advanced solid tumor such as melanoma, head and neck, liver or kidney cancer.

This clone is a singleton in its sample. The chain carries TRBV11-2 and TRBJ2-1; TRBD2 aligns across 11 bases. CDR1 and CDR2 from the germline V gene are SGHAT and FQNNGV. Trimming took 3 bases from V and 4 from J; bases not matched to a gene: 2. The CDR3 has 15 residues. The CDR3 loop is CASSLPSGGYNEQFF. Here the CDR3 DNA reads TGTGCCAGCAGCTTGCCTAGCGGGGGGTACAATGAGCAGTTCTTC.

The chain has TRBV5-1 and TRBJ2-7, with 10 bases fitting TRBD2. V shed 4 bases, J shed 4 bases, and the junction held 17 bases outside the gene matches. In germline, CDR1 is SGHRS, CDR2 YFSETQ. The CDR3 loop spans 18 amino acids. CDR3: CASSPTSGTSGARYEQYF. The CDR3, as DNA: TGCGCCAGCAGCCCAACTAGCGGGACCTCCGGGGCACGTTACGAGCAGTACTTC.

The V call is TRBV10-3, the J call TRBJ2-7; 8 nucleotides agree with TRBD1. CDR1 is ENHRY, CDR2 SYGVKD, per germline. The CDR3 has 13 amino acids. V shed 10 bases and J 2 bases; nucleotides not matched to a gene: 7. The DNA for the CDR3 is TGTGCCACCTATAAACAGGGGGCCTACGAGCAGTACTTC. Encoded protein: CATYKQGAYEQYF.

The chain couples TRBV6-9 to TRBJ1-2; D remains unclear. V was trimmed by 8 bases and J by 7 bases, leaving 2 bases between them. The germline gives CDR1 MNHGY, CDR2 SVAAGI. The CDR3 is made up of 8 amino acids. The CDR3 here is CASGGYTF. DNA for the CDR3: TGTGCCAGCGGTGGCTACACCTTC.

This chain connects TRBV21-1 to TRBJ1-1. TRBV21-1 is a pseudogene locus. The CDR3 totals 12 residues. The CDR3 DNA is TGTGCCAGCACCCATACTAACACTGAAGCTTTCTTT. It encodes CASTHTNTEAFF.

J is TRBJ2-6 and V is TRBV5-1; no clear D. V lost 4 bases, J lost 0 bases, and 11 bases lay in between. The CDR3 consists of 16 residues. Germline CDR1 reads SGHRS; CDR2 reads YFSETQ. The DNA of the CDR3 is TGCGCCAGCAGCCCCCTCCCAGGCTCTGGGGCCAACGTCCTGACTTTC. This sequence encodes CASSPLPGSGANVLTF.

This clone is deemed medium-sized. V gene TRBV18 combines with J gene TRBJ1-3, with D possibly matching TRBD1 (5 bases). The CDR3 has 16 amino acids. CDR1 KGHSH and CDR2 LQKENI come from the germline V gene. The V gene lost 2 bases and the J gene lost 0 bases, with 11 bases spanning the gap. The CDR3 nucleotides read TGTGCCAGCTCACCAGATTCGGGGCGCTCTGGAAACACCATATATTTT. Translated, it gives CASSPDSGRSGNTIYF.

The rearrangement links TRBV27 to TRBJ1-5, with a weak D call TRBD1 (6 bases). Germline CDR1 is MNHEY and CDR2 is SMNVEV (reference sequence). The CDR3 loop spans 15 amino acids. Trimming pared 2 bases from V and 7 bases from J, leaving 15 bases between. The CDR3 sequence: CASSLRQGIEQPQHF. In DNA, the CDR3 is TGTGCCAGCAGTTTACGGCAGGGGATCGAACAGCCCCAGCATTTT.

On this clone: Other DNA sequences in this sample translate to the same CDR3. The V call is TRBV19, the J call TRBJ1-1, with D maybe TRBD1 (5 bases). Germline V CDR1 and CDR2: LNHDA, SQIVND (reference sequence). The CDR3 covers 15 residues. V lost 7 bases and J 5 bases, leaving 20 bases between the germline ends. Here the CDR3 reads CASTPPGTGWTEAFF. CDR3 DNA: TGTGCCAGTACCCCCCCCGGGACTGGATGGACTGAAGCTTTCTTT.

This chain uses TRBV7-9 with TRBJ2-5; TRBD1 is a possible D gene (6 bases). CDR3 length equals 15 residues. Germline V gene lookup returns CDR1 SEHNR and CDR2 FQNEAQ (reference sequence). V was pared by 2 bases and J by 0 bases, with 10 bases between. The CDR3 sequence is CASSLWTAYQETQYF. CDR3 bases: TGTGCCAGCAGCTTATGGACAGCCTACCAAGAGACCCAGTACTTC.

Written as DNA, the CDR3 is TGTGCCAGCAGCTTAGCGGGGCTGGGGACTGCTCAGTTCTTC. This sequence encodes CASSLAGLGTAQFF. The V call is TRBV7-2, the J call TRBJ2-1; TRBD2 is a possible D gene (6 bases). Germline V gene sequence: CDR1 SGHTA, CDR2 FQGNSA. The CDR3 runs to 14 residues. The V end lost 0 bases, the J end lost 13 bases, and 16 bases lay between the germline ends.

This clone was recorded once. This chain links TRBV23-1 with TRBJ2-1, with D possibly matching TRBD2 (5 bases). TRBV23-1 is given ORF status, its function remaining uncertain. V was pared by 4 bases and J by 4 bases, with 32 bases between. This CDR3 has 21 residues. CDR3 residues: CASSLPTAQLTRPHCYNEQFF. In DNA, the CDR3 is TGCGCCAGCAGTCTTCCTACGGCACAGCTAACTAGGCCCCATTGTTACAATGAGCAGTTCTTC.

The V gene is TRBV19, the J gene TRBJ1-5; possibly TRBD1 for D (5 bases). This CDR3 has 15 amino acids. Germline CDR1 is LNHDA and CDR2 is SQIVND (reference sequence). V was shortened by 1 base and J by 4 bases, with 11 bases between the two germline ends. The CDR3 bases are TGTGCCAGTAGTATAGGCGTTGCAGGGAATCAGCCCCAGCATTTT. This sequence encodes CASSIGVAGNQPQHF.

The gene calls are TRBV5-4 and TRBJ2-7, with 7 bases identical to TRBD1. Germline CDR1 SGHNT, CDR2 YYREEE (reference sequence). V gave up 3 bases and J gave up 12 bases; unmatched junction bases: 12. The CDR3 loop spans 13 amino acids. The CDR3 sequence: CASSSDRELGRYF. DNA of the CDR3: TGTGCCAGCAGCTCAGACAGGGAGCTGGGGCGGTACTTC.

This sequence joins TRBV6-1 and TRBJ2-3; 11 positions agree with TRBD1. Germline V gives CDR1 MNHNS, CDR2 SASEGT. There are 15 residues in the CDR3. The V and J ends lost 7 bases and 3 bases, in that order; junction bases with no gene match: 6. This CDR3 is CASTERDRGTDTQYF. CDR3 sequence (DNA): TGTGCCAGCACCGAGAGGGACAGGGGGACAGATACGCAGTATTTT.

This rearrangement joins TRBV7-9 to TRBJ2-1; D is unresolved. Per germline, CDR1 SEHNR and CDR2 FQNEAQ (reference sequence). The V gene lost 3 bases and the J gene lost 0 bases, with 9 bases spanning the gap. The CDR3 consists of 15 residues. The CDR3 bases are TGTGCCAGCAGCTTCTCTTTCAGCTCCTACAATGAGCAGTTCTTC. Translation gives CASSFSFSSYNEQFF. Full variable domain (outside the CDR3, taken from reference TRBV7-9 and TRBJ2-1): DTGVSQNPRHKITKRGQNVTFRCDPISEHNRLYWYRQTLGQGPEFLTYFQNEAQLEKSRLLSDRFSAERPKGSFSTLEIQRTEQGDSAMYLCASSFSFSSYNEQFFGPGTRLTVL.

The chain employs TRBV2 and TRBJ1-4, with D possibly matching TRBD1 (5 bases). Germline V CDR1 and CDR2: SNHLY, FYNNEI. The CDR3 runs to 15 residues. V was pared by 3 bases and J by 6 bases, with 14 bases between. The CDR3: CASSDGDWGYEKLFF. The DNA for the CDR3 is TGTGCCAGCAGTGACGGTGATTGGGGCTATGAAAAACTGTTTTTT.

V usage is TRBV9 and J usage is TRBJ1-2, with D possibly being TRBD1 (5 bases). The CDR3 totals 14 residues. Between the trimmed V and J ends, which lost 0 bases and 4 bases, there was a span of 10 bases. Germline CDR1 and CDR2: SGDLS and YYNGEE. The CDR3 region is CASSVGGQGYGYTF. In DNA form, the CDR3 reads TGTGCCAGCAGCGTAGGCGGACAAGGCTATGGCTACACCTTC.

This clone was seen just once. CDR3 amino acids: CAWGGHGTVDEKLFF. The DNA of the CDR3 is TGTGCCTGGGGGGGGCATGGGACAGTAGATGAAAAACTGTTTTTT. This sequence joins TRBV30 and TRBJ1-4; TRBD1 matches at 7 bases. Per germline, CDR1 GTSNPN and CDR2 SVGIG (reference sequence). V dropped 5 bases and J dropped 6; count of bases not matched to a gene: 12. The CDR3 covers 15 residues.

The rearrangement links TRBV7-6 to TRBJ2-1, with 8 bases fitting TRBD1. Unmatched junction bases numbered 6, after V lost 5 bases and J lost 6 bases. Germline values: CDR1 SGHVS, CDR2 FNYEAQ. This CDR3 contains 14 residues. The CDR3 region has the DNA TGTGCCAGCAGCAGAACAGGGGGTAGCAATGAGCAGTTCTTC. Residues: CASSRTGGSNEQFF.

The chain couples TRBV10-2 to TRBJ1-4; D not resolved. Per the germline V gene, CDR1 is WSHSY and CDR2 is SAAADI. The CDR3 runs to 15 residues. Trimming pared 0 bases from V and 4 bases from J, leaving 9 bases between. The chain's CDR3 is CASSESGRVNEKLFF. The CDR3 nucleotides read TGCGCCAGCAGTGAGTCGGGGAGGGTTAATGAAAAACTGTTTTTT.